This T cell receptor (beta chain) was observed in a study of regulatory and conventional T cells in RAG deficiency (dated by TCRdb to about 2017). Some background on the complete study: High-throughput TCR beta sequencing was used to compare the diversity and composition of the Treg, conventional CD4+ and CD8+ T cell repertoires of RAG-deficient patients with those of healthy controls.

The method behind the library was the immunoSEQ multiplex PCR assay. Rearranged TCR beta chain products were amplified from the genomic DNA of sorted T-cell subsets and were then sequenced. Per the original workflow: Shannon entropy and Simpson indices were used to measure the diversity of productive TCR beta rearrangements in each repertoire. Clonal expansion was assessed by the summed frequency of the 100 most abundant productive TCR beta clonotypes among total reads. A self-reactivity index based on amino acid usage at CDR3beta positions 6 and 7 was applied to the TRB repertoires. Two-way ANOVA was used for repertoire analyses, and Student t or Mann-Whitney tests were used for flow cytometric analyses. TCRdb obtained this table from immuneACCESS and retained in-frame rearrangements with V and J assigned. These tables miss some clones; where compared with another copy, unresolved V genes account for less than half of the shortfall, and the remainder is unexplained. For V, J and clone size, that table is used; D and trimming come from the DNA. In all, the sample holds approximately 10,000 clones, and approximately 94% of those were seen once. The ten largest clones take up approximately 1.5% of the sample.

Note on this clone: No antigen is known for it. No per-base quality is available; no much larger clone lies one base away.

Results and caveats for the whole study, not just this receptor: In Omenn syndrome and CID/AS patients compared with controls, approximately 98-fold fewer unique TCR beta sequences were detected from Treg cells, versus around 9.5-fold fewer for other subsets. All patient T-cell subsets had shorter CDR3 lengths; Omenn syndrome patients showed >75% Treg-Tconv repertoire overlap at nucleotide and amino acid level. For some subjects, some analyses of T-cell subsets were not performed. Compared with control T-cell subpopulations, RAG-deficient patients had much lower Shannon entropy and higher Simpson indices. The CD25-high CD127-low cells sorted from Omenn syndrome patients may be peripherally activated cells rather than true Treg cells.

Regulatory T cells were purified from blood as CD4+CD25-high CD127-low cells before genomic DNA extraction. Roughly eight healthy control donors served as the comparison group for repertoire analyses. The data were also submitted as part of a second study, on regulatory T cells. Drawing on the second study: For the multiplex PCR, 52 forward TRBV primers and 13 reverse TRBJ primers were used, and amplification bias was corrected with both assay-based and computational methods. In patients, repertoires had restricted unique TRB V-J pairs and skewed V and J gene usage, with regulatory T cells showing the most marked changes. Between CD3G-deficient patients and healthy controls, the study compared T-cell receptor beta repertoires in sorted regulatory T cells, conventional CD4+ T cells and CD8+ T cells. Ficoll density separation was used to isolate peripheral blood mononuclear cells. Within the immunoSEQ assay, multiplex PCR amplified rearranged TRB loci from genomic DNA. TRB amplicons were sequenced on an Illumina HiSeq platform. Custom algorithms error-filtered the raw sequences and aligned them to reference gene sequences, after which the immunoSEQ online tools were used for analysis. The frequencies of productive and nonproductive TRB rearrangements were evaluated among unique sequences as well as among total sequences. Groups were compared by t tests, Mann-Whitney tests or two-way ANOVA performed in Prism software.

Input material: CD127- CD25+ CD4+ Tregs sorted from blood. This sequence was found in a human donor in good health.

The CDR3 corresponds to CAISPGHKNTEAFF. The DNA is as follows: TGTGCCATTTCACCGGGACATAAGAACACTGAAGCTTTCTTT. The sequence joins TRBV10-3 to TRBJ1-1; TRBD1 is possibly the D segment (6 matching bases). Its CDR3 holds 14 amino acids, cysteine through phenylalanine. This entry keeps only the CDR3 DNA: 42 bases, framed from base 1. The CDR1 and CDR2 encoded by the germline V gene are ENHRY and SYGVKD. V is cut by 9 bases and J by 1 base, and the space between the germline ends is 15 bases.